This record covers a single T cell receptor (beta chain). Its specificity is unknown. The data originate from a study of CD8 T cells in ankylosing spondylitis. V shed 8 bases and J 2 bases; nucleotides not matched to a gene: 4. Germline lookup yields CDR1 MNHNS and CDR2 SASEGT. This CDR3 region has 13 residues. As the method for making TCR beta libraries, quantitative 5'-RACE with molecular barcodes was used. Via MiXCR, TCRdb re-called the 5' RACE reads, giving one row per CDR3 protein. Altogether just under 350,000 distinct CDR3 sequences are present, about 14% being singletons, with the ten largest covering around 1%. Regarding the study as a whole: There was a TCR beta motif, made of several highly homologous variants, that appeared characteristic of ankylosing spondylitis blood. Disease-associated clones were CD8+ and fairly uncommon in peripheral blood. The clones that were linked to disease were reported to be significantly enriched in matched synovial fluid samples from ankylosing spondylitis patients.

The source material was blood, either unsorted or a sorted T cell fraction (not recorded which). This clonotype was sampled from a male donor with ankylosing spondylitis or in good health (not recorded which). This chain links TRBV6-1 with TRBJ1-2, with TRBD1 matching over 8 bases. In nucleotides, the CDR3 is TGTGCCAGCCGAAGGACAGGGAACTATGGCTACACCTTC. Translating gives CASRRTGNYGYTF.